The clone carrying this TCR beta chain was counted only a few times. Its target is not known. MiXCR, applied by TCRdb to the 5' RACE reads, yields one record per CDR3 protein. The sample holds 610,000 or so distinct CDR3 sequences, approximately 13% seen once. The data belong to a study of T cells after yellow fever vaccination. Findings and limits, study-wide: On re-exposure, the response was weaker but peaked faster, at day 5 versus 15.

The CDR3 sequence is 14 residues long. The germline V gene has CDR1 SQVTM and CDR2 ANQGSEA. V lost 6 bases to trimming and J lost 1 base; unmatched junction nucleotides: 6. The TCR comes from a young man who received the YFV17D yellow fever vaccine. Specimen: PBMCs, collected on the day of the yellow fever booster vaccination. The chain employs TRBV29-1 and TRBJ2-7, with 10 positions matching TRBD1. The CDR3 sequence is CSVSGQGGSYEQYF. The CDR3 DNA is TGCAGCGTCAGCGGACAGGGGGGATCCTACGAGCAGTACTTC.